The TCR beta chain under discussion was sequenced for a study of control samples from healthy donors and cancer patients. Profiled with immunoSEQ multiplex PCR; TCRdb holds only in-frame clones, not every one. Of about 15,000 clones in the sample, around 86% were seen once. Specimen: PBMCs. The TCR originated in an older woman with colorectal cancer.

The CDR3 coding sequence is TGTGCCAGTAGTCTAAGGGCCCGCACAGATACGCAGTATTTT. Its protein is CASSLRARTDTQYF. V gene TRBV19 combines with J gene TRBJ2-3, with unresolved D. V was clipped by 5 bases and J by 1 base, with 10 bases between them. The CDR3 extends over 14 amino acids. Germline loops: CDR1 LNHDA, CDR2 SQIVND (reference sequence).